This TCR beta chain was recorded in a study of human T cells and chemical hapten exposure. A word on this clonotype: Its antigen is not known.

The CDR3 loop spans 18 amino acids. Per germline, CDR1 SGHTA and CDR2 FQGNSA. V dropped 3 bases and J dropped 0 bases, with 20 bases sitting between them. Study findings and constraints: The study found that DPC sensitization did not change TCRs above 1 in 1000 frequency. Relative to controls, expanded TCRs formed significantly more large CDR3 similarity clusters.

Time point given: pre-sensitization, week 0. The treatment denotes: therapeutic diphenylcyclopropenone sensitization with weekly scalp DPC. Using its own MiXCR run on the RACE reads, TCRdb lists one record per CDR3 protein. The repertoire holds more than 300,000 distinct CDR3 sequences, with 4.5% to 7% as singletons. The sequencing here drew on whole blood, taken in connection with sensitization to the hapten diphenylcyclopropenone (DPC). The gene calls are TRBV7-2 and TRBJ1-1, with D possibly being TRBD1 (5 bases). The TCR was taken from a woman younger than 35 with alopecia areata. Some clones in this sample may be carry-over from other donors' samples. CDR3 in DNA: TGTGCCAGCAGCTTCGCGCGGGGGTCGTACGCCATGAACACTGAAGCTTTCTTT. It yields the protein CASSFARGSYAMNTEAFF.